The T cell receptor beta chain described here comes from a study of blood T cells in healthy people across ages. Germline values: CDR1 DFQATT, CDR2 SNEGSKA (reference sequence). CDR3 length: 14 residues. Trimming took 0 bases from V and 5 from J, leaving 13 bases between them. Through a sample-barcoded 5' primer and a J-beta primer mix, a second PCR was run for roughly 6 to 11 cycles. TCRdb recomputed calls from the 5' RACE reads with MiXCR, one row per CDR3 protein. The table lists approximately 800,000 distinct CDR3 sequences, about 47% of them singletons. The source is a man aged 80 or over in good health. The gene calls are TRBV20-1 and TRBJ2-5, with TRBD1 as a possible D gene (6 bases). Material: blood. CDR3 region: CSARDPPGAETQYF. The CDR3 DNA reads as TGCAGTGCTAGAGATCCTCCAGGGGCCGAGACCCAGTACTTC.